This T cell receptor (beta chain) was observed in a study of blood T cell repertoires in COVID-19. Study details: Donors in the United States, Italy and Spain gave samples during acute or convalescent COVID-19. The analysed material was cDNA or gDNA that came from T cells, B-cell-depleted T cells, or PBMCs.

Deletions cut 3 bases from V and 2 bases from J, with 8 bases between. This CDR3 spans 14 amino acids. The V gene's germline CDR1 is LNHDA and CDR2 SQIVND (reference sequence). Repertoires were generated with immunoSEQ multiplex PCR, while TCRdb's copy carries only in-frame clones and drops some. This repertoire shows around 440,000 clones, more than 70% found once; its top ten account for roughly 13%. Seattle-derived patients entered the study during active infection and were followed longitudinally. The origin of this receptor is a woman between 50 and 59 years old with COVID-19, enrolled during active disease. The sequenced sample consisted of peripheral blood. The chain is built from TRBV19 and TRBJ2-1, with D hard to call. For the CDR3, the DNA is TGTGCCAGTAGTATTGGAGAGGCCTACAATGAGCAGTTCTTC. This codes for CASSIGEAYNEQFF.